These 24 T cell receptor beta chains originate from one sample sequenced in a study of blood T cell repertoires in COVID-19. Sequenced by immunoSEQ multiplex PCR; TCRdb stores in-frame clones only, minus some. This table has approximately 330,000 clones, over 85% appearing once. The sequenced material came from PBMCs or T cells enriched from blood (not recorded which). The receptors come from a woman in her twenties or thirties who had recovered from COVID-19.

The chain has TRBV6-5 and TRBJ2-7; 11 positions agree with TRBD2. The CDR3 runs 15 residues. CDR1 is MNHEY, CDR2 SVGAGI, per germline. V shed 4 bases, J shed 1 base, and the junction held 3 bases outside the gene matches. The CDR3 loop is CASSSIAGGSYEQYF. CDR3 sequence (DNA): TGTGCCAGCAGTTCAATAGCGGGAGGGTCCTACGAGCAGTACTTC.

The chain's CDR3 is CASSYSLDLEDGYTF. In DNA, the CDR3 is TGTGCCAGCAGTTACTCATTGGACCTGGAGGATGGCTACACCTTC. This chain uses TRBV6-6 with TRBJ1-2; no reliable D call. The CDR3 totals 15 residues. Germline V gives CDR1 MNHNY, CDR2 SVGAGI (reference sequence). Trimming stripped 0 bases from V and 6 bases from J, with 14 bases between.

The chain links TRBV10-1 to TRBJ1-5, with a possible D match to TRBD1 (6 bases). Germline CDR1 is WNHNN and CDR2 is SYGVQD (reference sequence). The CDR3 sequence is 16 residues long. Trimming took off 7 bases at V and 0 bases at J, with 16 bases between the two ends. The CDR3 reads CASTRRDTNSNQPQHF. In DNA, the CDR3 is TGCGCCAGCACCCGCCGGGACACTAATAGCAATCAGCCCCAGCATTTT.

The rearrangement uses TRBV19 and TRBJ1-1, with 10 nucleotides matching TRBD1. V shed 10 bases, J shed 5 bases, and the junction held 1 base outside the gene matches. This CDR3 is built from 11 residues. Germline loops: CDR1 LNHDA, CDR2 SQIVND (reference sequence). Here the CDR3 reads CAMGQGTEAFF. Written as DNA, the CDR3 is TGTGCCATGGGACAGGGGACTGAAGCTTTCTTT. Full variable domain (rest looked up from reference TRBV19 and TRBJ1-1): DGGITQSPKYLFRKEGQNVTLSCEQNLNHDAMYWYRQDPGQGLRLIYYSQIVNDFQKGDIAEGYSVSREKKESFPLTVTSAQKNPTAFYLCAMGQGTEAFFGQGTRLTVV.

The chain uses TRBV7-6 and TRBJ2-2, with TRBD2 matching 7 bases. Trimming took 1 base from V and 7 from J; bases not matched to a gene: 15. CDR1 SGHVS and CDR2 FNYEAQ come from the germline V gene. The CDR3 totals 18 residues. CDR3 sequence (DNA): TGTGCCAGCAGCTTAGTCTGGAGTCGCGGGAGTTCTAACGGGGAGCTGTTTTTT. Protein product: CASSLVWSRGSSNGELFF.

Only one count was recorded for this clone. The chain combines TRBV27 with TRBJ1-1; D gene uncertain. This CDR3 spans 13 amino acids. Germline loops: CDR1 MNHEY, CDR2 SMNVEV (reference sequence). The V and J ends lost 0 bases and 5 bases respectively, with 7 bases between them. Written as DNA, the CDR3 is TGTGCCAGCAGTTTATCTCGGAGTACTGAAGCTTTCTTT. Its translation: CASSLSRSTEAFF.

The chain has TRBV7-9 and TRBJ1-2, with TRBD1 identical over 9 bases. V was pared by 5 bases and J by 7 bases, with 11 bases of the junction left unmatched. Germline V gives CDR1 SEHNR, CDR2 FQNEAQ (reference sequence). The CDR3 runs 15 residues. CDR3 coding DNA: TGTGCCAGCAGCCTCGAACAGGGGGCGCGAGGTGGCTACACCTTC. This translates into CASSLEQGARGGYTF.

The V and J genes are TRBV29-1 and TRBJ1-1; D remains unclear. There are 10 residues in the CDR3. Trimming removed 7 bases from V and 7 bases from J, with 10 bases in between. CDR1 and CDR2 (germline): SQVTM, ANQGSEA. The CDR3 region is CSGTGSEAFF. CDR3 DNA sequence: TGCAGCGGCACCGGGAGTGAAGCTTTCTTT.

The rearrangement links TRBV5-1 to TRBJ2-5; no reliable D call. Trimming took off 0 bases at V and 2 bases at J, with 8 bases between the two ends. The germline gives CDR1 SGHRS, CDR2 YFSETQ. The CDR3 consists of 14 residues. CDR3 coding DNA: TGCGCCAGCAGCTTGGGGCAGGCTCAAGAGACCCAGTACTTC. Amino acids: CASSLGQAQETQYF.

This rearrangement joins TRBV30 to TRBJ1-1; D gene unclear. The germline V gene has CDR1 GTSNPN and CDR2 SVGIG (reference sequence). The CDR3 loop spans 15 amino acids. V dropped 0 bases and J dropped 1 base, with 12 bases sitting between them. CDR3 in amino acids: CAWSVASLTNTEAFF. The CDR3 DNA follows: TGTGCCTGGAGTGTAGCCTCCCTTACGAACACTGAAGCTTTCTTT. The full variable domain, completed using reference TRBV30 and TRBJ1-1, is SQTIHQWPATLVQPVGSPLSLECTVEGTSNPNLYWYRQAAGRGLQLLFYSVGIGQISSEVPQNLSASRPQDRQFILSSKKLLLSDSGFYLCAWSVASLTNTEAFFGQGTRLTVV.

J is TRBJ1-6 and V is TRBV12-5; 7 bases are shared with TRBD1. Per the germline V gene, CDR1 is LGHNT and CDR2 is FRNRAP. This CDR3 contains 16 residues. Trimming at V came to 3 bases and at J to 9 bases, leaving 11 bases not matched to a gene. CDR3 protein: CASGFDARGQRSPLHF. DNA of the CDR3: TGTGCTAGTGGTTTTGATGCTAGGGGGCAGCGTTCACCCCTCCACTTT.

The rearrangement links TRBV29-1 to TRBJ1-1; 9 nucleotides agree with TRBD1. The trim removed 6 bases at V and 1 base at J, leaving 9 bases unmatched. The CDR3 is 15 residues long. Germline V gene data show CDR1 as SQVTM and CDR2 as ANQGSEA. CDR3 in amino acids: CSVVSRGQGNTEAFF. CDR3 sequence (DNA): TGCAGCGTAGTGTCCCGGGGACAGGGGAACACTGAAGCTTTCTTT.

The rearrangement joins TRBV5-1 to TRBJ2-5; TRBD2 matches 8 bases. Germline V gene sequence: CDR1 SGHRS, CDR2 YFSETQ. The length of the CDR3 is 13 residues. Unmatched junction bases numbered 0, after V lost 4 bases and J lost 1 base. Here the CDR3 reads CASSAGGQETQYF. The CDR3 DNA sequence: TGCGCCAGCAGCGCGGGAGGCCAAGAGACCCAGTACTTC.

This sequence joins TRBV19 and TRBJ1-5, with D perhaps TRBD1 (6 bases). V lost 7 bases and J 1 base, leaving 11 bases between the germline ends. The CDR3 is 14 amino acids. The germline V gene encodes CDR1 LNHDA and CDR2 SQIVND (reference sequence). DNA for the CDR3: TGTGCCAGTAAGAAAGGGGGAAGCAATCAGCCCCAGCATTTT. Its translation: CASKKGGSNQPQHF. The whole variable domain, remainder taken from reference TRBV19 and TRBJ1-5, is DGGITQSPKYLFRKEGQNVTLSCEQNLNHDAMYWYRQDPGQGLRLIYYSQIVNDFQKGDIAEGYSVSREKKESFPLTVTSAQKNPTAFYLCASKKGGSNQPQHFGDGTRLSIL.

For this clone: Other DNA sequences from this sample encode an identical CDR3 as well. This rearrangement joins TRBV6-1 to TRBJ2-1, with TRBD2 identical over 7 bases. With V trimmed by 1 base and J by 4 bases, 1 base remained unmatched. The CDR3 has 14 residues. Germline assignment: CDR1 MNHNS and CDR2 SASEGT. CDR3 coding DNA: TGTGCCAGCAGTGAAGTAGCGGGTTACAATGAGCAGTTCTTC. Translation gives CASSEVAGYNEQFF.

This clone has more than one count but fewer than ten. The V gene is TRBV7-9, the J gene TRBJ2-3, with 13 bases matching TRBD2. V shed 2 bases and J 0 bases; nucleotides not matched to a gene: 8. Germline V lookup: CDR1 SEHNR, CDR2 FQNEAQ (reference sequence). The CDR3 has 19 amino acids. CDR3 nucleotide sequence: TGTGCCAGCAGCTTATGGGGACTAGCGGGACCTACTAGCACAGATACGCAGTATTTT. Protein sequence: CASSLWGLAGPTSTDTQYF.

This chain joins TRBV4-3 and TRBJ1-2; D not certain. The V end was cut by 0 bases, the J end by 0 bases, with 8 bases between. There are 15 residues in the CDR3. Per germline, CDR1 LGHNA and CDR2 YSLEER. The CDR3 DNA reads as TGCGCCAGCAGCCAAGATCACATATCTAACTATGGCTACACCTTC. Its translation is CASSQDHISNYGYTF.

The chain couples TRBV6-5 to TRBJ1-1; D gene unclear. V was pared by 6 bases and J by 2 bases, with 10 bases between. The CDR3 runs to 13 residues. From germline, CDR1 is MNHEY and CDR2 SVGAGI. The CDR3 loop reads CASSSGYNTEAFF. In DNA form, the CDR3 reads TGTGCCAGCAGCTCCGGGTATAACACTGAAGCTTTCTTT.

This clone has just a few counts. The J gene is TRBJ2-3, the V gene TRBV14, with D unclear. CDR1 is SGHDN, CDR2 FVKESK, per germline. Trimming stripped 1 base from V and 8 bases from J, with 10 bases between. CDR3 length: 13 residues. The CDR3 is CASSQGPSITQYF. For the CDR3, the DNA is TGTGCCAGCAGCCAAGGGCCCTCGATTACGCAGTATTTT.

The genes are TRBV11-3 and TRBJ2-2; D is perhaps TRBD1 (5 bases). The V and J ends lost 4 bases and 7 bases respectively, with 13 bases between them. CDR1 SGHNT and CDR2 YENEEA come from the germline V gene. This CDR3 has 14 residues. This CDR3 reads CASSSETGYGELFF. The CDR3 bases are TGTGCCAGCAGCTCAGAAACAGGTTACGGGGAGCTGTTTTTT.

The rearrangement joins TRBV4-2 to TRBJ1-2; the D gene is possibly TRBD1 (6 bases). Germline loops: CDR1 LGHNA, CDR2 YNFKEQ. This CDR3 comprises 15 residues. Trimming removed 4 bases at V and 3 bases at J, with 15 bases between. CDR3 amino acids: CASSLTAGADYGYTF. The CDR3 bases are TGTGCCAGCAGCCTAACGGCGGGGGCGGACTATGGCTACACCTTC.

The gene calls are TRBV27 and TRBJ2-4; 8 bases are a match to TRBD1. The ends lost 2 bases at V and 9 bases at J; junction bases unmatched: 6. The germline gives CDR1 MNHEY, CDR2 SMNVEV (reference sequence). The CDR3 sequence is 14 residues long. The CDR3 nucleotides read TGTGCCAGCAGTTTACGGACAGGGACAAGCATTCAGTACTTC. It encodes CASSLRTGTSIQYF.

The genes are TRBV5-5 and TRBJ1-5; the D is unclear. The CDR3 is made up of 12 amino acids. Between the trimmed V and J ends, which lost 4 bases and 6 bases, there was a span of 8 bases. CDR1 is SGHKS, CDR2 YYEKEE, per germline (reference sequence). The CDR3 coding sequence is TGTGCCAGCAGCCCCCGCGGTCAGCCCCAGCATTTT. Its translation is CASSPRGQPQHF.

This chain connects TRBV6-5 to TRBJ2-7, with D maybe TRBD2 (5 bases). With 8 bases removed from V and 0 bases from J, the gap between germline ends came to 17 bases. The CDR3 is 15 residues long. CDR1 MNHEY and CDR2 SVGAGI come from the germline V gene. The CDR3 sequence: CASGSRALSSYEQYF. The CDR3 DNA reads TGTGCCAGCGGTTCGAGGGCCTTAAGCTCCTACGAGCAGTACTTC.